This T cell receptor (beta chain) was retrieved from a study of T cells expressing NK-cell markers. Each CDR3 protein gets one entry in TCRdb, which reprocessed the 5' RACE reads and gives no DNA. The specimen's table records some 190,000 distinct CDR3 sequences. Germline values: CDR1 SGHAT, CDR2 FQDESV (reference sequence). This CDR3 comprises 16 residues. Material: blood T cells: a sorted CD56 or NKG2C T cell subset, CD4+ or CD8+ T cells, or bulk PBMC T cells (not recorded which). The sequence derives from a man aged 18-75 years in good health. The chain employs TRBV11-1 and TRBJ2-7; the TCRdb D gene call, TRBD1, has no DNA to confirm it. This chain's CDR3 is CASSSSFGQVTYEQYF.